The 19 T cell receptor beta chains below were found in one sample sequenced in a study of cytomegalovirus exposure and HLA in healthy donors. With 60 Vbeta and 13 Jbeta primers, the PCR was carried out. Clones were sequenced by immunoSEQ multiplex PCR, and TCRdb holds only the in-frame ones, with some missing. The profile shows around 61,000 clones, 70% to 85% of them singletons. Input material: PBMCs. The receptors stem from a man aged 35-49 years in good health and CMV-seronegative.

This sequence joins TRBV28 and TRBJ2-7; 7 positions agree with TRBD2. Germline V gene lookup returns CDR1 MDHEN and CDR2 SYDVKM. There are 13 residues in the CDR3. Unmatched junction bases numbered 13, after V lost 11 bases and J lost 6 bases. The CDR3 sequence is CAAGGLPGGEQYF. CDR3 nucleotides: TGTGCCGCCGGGGGACTACCGGGGGGCGAGCAGTACTTC.

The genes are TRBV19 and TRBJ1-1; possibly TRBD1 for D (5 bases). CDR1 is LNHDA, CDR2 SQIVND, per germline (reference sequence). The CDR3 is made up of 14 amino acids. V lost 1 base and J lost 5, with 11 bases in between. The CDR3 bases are TGTGCCAGTAGTATAGGGGGGGGGACGACTGAAGCTTTCTTT. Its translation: CASSIGGGTTEAFF.

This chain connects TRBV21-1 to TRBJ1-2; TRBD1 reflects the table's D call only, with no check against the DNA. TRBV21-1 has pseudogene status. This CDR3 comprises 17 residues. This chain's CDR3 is CAGTDRVLSMGFGGYTF. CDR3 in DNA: TGTGCCGGAACCGACAGGGTGCTATCCATGGGGTTTGGTGGCTACACCTTC.

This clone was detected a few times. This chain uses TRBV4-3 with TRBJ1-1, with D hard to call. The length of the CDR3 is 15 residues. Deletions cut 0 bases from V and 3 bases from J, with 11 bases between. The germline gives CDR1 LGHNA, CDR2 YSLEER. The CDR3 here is CASSQEGGAYTEAFF. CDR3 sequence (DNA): TGCGCCAGCAGCCAAGAAGGTGGAGCCTACACTGAAGCTTTCTTT.

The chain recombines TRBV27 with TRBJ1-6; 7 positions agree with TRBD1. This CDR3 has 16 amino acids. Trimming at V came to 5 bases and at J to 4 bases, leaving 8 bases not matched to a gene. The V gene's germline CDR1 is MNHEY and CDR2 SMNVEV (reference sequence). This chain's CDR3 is CASSTLNRGYNSPLHF. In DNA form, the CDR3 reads TGTGCCAGCAGTACCCTAAACAGGGGTTATAATTCACCCCTCCACTTT.

The CDR3 is CASSPRDSNEQFF. In nucleotides, the CDR3 is TGTGCCAGCAGCCCGCGGGACAGCAATGAGCAGTTCTTC. The gene calls are TRBV5-5 and TRBJ2-1, with D perhaps TRBD1 (7 bases). Germline loops: CDR1 SGHKS, CDR2 YYEKEE (reference sequence). The ends were cut back, 4 bases at V and 6 bases at J, with 11 bases in the middle. The CDR3 loop spans 13 amino acids.

The CDR3 coding sequence is TGTGCCAGCAGAGGGGCCGGAAACACCATATATTTT. This encodes CASRGAGNTIYF. The genes are TRBV6-5 and TRBJ1-3; D possibly corresponds to TRBD1 (5 bases). Germline V gene lookup returns CDR1 MNHEY and CDR2 SVGAGI. This CDR3 has 12 amino acids. V was clipped by 6 bases and J by 4 bases, with 7 bases between them.

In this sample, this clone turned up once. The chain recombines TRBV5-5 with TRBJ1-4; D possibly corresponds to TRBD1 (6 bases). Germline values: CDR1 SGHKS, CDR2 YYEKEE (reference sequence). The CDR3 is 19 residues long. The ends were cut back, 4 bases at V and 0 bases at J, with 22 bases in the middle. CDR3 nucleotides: TGTGCCAGCAGCCACGGACAGATACGCAAAGGGGCAACTAATGAAAAACTGTTTTTT. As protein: CASSHGQIRKGATNEKLFF.

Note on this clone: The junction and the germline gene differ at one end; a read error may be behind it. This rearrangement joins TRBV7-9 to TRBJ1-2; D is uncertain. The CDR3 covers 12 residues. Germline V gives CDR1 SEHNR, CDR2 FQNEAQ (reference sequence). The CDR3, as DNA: TGTTCCAGCAGCTTAAACATCTGGGGCTACACCTTC. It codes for CSSSLNIWGYTF.

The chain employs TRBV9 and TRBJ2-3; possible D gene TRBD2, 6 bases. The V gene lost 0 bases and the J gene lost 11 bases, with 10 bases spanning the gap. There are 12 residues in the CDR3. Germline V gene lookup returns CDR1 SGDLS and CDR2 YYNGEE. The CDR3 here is CASSVAGGGQYF. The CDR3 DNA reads TGTGCCAGCAGCGTAGCCGGGGGAGGGCAGTATTTT.

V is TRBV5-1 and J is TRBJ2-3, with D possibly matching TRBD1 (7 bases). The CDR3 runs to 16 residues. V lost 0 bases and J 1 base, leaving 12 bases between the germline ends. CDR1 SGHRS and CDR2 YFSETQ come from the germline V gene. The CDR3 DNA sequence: TGCGCCAGCAGCTTGGCCGACAGGGAGGGCACAGATACGCAGTATTTT. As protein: CASSLADREGTDTQYF.

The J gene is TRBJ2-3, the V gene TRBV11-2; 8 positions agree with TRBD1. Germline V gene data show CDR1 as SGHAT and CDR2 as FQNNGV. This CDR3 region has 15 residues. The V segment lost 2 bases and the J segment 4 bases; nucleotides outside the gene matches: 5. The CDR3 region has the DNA TGTGCCAGCAGCTTACAGGGGGCGCCCCCAGATACGCAGTATTTT. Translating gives CASSLQGAPPDTQYF.

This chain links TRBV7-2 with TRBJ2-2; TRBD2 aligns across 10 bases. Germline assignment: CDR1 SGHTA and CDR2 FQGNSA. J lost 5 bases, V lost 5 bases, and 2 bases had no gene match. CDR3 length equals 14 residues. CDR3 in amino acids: CASSPGLATGELFF. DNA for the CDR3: TGTGCCAGCAGCCCGGGACTAGCGACCGGGGAGCTGTTTTTT.

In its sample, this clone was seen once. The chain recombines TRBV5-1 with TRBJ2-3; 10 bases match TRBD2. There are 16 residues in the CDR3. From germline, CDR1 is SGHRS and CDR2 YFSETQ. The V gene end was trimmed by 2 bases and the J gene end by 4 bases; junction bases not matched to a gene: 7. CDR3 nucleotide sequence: TGCGCCAGCAGCTTAGGACGTAGCGGGGGGTCAGATACGCAGTATTTT. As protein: CASSLGRSGGSDTQYF.

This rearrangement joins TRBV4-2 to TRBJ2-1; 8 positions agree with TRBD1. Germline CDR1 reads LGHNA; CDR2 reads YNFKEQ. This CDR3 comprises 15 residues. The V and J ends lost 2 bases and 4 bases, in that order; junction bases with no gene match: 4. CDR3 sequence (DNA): TGTGCCAGCAGCCAACCGGGACAGGCTTACAATGAGCAGTTCTTC. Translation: CASSQPGQAYNEQFF.

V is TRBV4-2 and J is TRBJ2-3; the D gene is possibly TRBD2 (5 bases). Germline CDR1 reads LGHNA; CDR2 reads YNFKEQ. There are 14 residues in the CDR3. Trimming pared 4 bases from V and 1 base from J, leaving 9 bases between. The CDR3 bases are TGTGCCAGCAGCCTCGAGAGGGGCACAGATACGCAGTATTTT. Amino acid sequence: CASSLERGTDTQYF.

CDR3 residues: CASSLTGQGEQYF. Here the CDR3 DNA reads TGTGCCAGCAGCCTAACAGGGCAAGGCGAGCAGTACTTC. The chain has TRBV11-2 and TRBJ2-7; D might be TRBD1 (6 bases). This CDR3 is 13 amino acids long. Germline V CDR1 and CDR2: SGHAT, FQNNGV. V shed 5 bases and J shed 6 bases, with 14 bases lying between them.

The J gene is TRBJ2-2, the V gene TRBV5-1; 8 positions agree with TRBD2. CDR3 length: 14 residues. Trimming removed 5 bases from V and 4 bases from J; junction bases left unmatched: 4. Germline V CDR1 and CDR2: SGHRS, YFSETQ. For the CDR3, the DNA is TGCGCCAGCAGTGGACTAGCAGGCACCGGGGAGCTGTTTTTT. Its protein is CASSGLAGTGELFF.

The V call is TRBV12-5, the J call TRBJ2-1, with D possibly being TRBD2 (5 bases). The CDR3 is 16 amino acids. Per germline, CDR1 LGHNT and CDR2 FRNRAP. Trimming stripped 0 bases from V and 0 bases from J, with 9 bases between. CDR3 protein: CASGLVVTTSYNEQFF. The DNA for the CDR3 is TGTGCTAGTGGTTTGGTCGTGACTACCTCCTACAATGAGCAGTTCTTC.